This TCR beta chain was sequenced for a study of cytomegalovirus exposure and HLA in healthy donors. Clones were sequenced by immunoSEQ multiplex PCR, and TCRdb holds only the in-frame ones, with some missing. The data contain approximately 100,000 clones, roughly 92% of them singletons. Material for sequencing was PBMCs. The sequence derives from a woman aged 25 to 45 in good health and CMV-seropositive.

The DNA of the CDR3 is TGTGCCAGTAGGATCCCAGGGTTTGGCTACACCTTC. Residues: CASRIPGFGYTF. The rearrangement joins TRBV19 to TRBJ1-2, with D possibly matching TRBD1 (5 bases). CDR3 length: 12 amino acids. V was clipped by 6 bases and J by 7 bases, with 12 bases between them. Germline assignment: CDR1 LNHDA and CDR2 SQIVND (reference sequence).